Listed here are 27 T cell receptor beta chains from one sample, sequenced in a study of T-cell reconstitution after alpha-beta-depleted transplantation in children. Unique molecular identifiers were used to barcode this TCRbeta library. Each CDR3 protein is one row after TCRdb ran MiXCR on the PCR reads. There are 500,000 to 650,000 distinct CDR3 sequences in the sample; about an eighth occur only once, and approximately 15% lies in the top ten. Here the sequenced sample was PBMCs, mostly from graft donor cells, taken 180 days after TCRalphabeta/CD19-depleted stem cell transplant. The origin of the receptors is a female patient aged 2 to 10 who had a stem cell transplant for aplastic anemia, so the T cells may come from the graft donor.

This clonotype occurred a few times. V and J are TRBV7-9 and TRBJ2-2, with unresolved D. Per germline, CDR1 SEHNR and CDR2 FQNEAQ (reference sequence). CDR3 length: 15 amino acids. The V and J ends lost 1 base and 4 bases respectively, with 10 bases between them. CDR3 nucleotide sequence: TGTGCCAGCAGCTTAGGGTCCGGGTTCACCGGGGAGCTGTTTTTT. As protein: CASSLGSGFTGELFF.

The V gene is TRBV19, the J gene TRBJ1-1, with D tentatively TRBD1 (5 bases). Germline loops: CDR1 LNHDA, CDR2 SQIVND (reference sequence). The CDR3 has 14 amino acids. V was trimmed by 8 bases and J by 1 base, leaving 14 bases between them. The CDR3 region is CASLRGEWNTEAFF. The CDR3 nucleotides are TGTGCCAGTCTCAGAGGGGAATGGAACACTGAAGCTTTCTTT.

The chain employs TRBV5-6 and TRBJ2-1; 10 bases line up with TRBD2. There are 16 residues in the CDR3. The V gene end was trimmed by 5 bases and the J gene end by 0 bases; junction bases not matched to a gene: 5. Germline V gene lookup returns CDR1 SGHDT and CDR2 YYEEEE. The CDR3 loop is CASSYLAGDSYNEQFF. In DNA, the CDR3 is TGTGCCAGCAGTTACCTAGCGGGAGACTCCTACAATGAGCAGTTCTTC.

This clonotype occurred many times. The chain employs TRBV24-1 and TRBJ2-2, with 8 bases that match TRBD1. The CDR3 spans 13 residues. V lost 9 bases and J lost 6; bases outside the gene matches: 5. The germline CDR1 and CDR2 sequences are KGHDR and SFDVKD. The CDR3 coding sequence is TGTGCCACCCGACAGGGGAGCGCCGGGGAGCTGTTTTTT. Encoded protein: CATRQGSAGELFF.

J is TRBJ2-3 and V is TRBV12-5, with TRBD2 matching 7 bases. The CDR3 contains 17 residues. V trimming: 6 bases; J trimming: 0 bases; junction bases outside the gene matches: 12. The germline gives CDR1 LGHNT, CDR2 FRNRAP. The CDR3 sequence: CASGFYPSGASTDTQYF. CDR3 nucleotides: TGTGCTAGTGGGTTTTACCCCAGCGGGGCTAGCACAGATACGCAGTATTTT.

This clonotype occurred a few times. DNA for the CDR3: TGTGCCATCAGTGAGTTGGCAGATGGGAATGAGCAGTTCTTC. Amino acids: CAISELADGNEQFF. The chain carries TRBV10-3 and TRBJ2-1; D gene uncertain. In germline, CDR1 is ENHRY, CDR2 SYGVKD. The V end lost 1 base, the J end lost 7 bases, and 11 bases lay between the germline ends. The CDR3 covers 14 residues.

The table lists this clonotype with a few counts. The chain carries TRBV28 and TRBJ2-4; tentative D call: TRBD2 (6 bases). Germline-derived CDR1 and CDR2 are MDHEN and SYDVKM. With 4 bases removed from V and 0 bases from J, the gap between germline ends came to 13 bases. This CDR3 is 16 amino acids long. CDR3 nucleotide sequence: TGTGCCAGCAGTTATCGGGGGTGGGTAGCCAAAAACATTCAGTACTTC. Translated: CASSYRGWVAKNIQYF.

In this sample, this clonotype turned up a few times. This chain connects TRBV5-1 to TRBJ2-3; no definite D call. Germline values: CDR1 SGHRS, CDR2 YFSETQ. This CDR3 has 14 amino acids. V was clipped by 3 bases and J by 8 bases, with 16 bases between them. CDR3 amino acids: CASSSGPNWPTQYF. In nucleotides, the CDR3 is TGCGCCAGCAGCTCCGGCCCCAATTGGCCTACGCAGTATTTT.

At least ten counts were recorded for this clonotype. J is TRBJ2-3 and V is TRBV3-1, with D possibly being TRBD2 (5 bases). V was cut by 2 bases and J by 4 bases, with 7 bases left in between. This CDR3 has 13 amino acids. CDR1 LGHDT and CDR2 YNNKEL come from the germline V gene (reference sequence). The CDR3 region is CASSQRGPDTQYF. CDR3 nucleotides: TGTGCCAGCAGCCAACGGGGTCCAGATACGCAGTATTTT.

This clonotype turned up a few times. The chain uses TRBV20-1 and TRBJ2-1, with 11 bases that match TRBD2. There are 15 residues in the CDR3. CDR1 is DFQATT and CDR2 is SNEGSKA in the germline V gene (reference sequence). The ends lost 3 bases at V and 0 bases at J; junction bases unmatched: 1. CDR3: CSASTSGSSYNEQFF. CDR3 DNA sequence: TGCAGTGCTAGCACTAGCGGGAGCTCCTACAATGAGCAGTTCTTC.

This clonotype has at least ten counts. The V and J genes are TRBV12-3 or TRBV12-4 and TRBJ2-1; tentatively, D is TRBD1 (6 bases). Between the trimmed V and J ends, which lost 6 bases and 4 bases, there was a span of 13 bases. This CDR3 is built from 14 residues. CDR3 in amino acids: CASRRDTLYNEQFF. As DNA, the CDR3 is TGTGCCAGCAGGAGGGACACCCTATACAATGAGCAGTTCTTC.

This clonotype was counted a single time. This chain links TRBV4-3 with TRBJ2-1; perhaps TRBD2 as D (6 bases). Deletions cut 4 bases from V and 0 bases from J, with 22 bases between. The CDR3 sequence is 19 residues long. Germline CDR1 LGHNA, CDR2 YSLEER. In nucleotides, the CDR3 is TGCGCCAGCAGCCCCGTCGGGCGGGGAGGTCTCAGCTCCTACAATGAGCAGTTCTTC. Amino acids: CASSPVGRGGLSSYNEQFF.

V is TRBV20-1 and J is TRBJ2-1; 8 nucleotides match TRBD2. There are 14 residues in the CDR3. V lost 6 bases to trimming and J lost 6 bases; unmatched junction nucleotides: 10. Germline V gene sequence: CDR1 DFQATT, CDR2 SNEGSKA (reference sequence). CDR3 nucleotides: TGCAGTGCGCACCCCACTAGCGGACTCAATGAGCAGTTCTTC. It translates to CSAHPTSGLNEQFF.

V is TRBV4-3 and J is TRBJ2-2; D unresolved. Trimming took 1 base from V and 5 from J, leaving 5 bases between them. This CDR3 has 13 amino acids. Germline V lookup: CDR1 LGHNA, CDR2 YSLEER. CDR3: CASSQAGTGELFF. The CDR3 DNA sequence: TGCGCCAGCAGCCAAGCTGGGACCGGGGAGCTGTTTTTT.

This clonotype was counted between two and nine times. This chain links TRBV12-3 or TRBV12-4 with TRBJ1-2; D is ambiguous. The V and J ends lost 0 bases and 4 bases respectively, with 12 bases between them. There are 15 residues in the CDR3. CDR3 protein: CASSLAGVQAYGYTF. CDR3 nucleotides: TGTGCCAGCAGTTTAGCCGGGGTTCAGGCCTATGGCTACACCTTC.

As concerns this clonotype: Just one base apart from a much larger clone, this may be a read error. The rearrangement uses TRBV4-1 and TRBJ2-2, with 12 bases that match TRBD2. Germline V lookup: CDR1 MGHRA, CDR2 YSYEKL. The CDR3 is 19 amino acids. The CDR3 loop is CAGSPPIGLAGPNTGELFF. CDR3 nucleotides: TGCGCCGGCAGTCCGCCTATCGGACTAGCGGGACCGAACACCGGGGAGCTGTTTTTT.

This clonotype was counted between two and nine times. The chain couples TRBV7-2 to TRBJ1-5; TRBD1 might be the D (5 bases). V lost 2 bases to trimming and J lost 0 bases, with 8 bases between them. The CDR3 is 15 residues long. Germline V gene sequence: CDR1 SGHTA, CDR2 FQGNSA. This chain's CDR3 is CASSLNRNSNQPQHF. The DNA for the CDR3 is TGTGCCAGCAGCTTAAACAGGAATAGCAATCAGCCCCAGCATTTT.

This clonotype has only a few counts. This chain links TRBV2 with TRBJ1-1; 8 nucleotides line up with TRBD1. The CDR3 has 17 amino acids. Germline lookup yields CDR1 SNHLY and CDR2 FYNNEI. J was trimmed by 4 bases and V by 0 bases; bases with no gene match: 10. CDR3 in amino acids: CASSEAVLSRGPTEAFF. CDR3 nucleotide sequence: TGTGCCAGCAGTGAAGCCGTACTATCCAGGGGGCCCACTGAAGCTTTCTTT. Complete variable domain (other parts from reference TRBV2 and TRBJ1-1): EPEVTQTPSHQVTQMGQEVILRCVPISNHLYFYWYRQILGQKVEFLVSFYNNEISEKSEIFDDQFSVERPDGSNFTLKIRSTKLEDSAMYFCASSEAVLSRGPTEAFFGQGTRLTVV.

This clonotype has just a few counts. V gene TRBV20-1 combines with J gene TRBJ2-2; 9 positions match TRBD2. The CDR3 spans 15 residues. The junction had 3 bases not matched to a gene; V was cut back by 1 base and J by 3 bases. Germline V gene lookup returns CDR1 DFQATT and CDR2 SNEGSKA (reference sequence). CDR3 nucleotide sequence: TGCAGTGCTAGAGGAGGACTAGCGCACACCGGGGAGCTGTTTTTT. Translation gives CSARGGLAHTGELFF.

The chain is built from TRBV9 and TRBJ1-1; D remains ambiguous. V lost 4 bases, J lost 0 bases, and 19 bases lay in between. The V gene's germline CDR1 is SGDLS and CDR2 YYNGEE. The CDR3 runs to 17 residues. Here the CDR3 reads CASSPIGRLPMNTEAFF. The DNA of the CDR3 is TGTGCCAGCAGCCCCATTGGGAGGCTACCGATGAACACTGAAGCTTTCTTT.

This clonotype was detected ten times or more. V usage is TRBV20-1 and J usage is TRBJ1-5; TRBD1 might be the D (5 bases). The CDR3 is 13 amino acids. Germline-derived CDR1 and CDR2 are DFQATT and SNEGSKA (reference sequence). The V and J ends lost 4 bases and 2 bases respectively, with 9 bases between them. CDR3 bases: TGCAGTGCTACCTGGGACGGCAATCAGCCCCAGCATTTT. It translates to CSATWDGNQPQHF.

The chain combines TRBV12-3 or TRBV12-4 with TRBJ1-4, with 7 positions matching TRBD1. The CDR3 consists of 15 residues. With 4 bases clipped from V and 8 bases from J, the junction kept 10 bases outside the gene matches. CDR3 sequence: CASSWRTGLGEKLFF. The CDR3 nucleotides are TGTGCCAGCAGTTGGAGGACAGGTCTGGGAGAAAAACTGTTTTTT.

This CDR3 is CASSFSGSPVEQYF. The CDR3 DNA sequence: TGTGCCAGCAGCTTTAGCGGGAGCCCAGTTGAGCAGTACTTC. This chain uses TRBV3-1 with TRBJ2-7; 9 nucleotides agree with TRBD2. The germline CDR1 and CDR2 sequences are LGHDT and YNNKEL (reference sequence). The junction had 9 bases not matched to a gene; V was cut back by 5 bases and J by 7 bases. The CDR3 contains 14 residues.

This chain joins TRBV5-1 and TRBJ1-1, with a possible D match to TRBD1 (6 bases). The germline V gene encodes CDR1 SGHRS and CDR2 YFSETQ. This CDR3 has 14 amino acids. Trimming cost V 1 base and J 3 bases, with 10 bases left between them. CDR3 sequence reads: CASSLPGVHTEAFF. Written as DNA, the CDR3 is TGCGCCAGCAGCTTGCCAGGGGTGCACACTGAAGCTTTCTTT.

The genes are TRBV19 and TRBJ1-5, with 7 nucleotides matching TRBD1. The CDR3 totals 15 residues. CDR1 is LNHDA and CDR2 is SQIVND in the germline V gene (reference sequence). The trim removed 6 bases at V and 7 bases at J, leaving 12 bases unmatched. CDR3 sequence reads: CASSLRGPPHQPQHF. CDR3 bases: TGTGCCAGTAGCCTAAGGGGGCCTCCCCACCAGCCCCAGCATTTT.

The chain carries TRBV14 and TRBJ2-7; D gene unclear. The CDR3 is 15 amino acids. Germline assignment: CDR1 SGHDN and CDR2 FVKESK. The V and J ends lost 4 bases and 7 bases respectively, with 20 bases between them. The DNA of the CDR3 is TGTGCCAGCAGCCGGTATGGTCTCTCGGCCGGGGAGCAGTACTTC. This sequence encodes CASSRYGLSAGEQYF.

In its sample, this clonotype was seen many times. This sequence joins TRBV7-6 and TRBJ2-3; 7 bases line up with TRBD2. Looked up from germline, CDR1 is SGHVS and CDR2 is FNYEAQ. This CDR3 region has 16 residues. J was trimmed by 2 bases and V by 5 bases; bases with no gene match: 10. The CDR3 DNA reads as TGTGCCAGCAGCCCCCACAGCGGGATATACACAGATACGCAGTATTTT. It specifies CASSPHSGIYTDTQYF.